These 30 T cell receptor beta chains originate from one sample sequenced in a study of cytomegalovirus exposure and HLA in healthy donors. This PCR relied on a set of 60 Vbeta primers and 13 Jbeta primers. The table came from immunoSEQ multiplex PCR; TCRdb's copy has only in-frame clones and leaves some out. Among around 140,000 clones, about 87% were seen once, and the ten largest hold roughly 5.2%. The specimen was PBMCs. These receptors were obtained from a woman in her 30s in good health and CMV-seronegative.

The chain recombines TRBV19 with TRBJ2-7; TRBD2 might be the D (6 bases). From germline, CDR1 is LNHDA and CDR2 SQIVND (reference sequence). Trimming took off 6 bases at V and 4 bases at J, with 16 bases between the two ends. The CDR3 runs 14 residues. The chain's CDR3 is CASSHGGTAYEQYF. CDR3 nucleotides: TGTGCCAGTAGCCATGGAGGGACCGCATACGAGCAGTACTTC.

The chain couples TRBV2 to TRBJ2-1; 7 bases are a match to TRBD2. The CDR3 extends over 15 amino acids. Per the germline V gene, CDR1 is SNHLY and CDR2 is FYNNEI. V was clipped by 5 bases and J by 5 bases; unmatched bases: 9. In DNA form, the CDR3 reads TGTGCCAGCAGTCGAGTTACTAGCGCTAACAATGAGCAGTTCTTC. This encodes CASSRVTSANNEQFF.

V gene TRBV9 combines with J gene TRBJ2-3, with 14 positions matching TRBD2. Germline CDR1 SGDLS, CDR2 YYNGEE. V lost 3 bases and J lost 2; bases outside the gene matches: 8. The CDR3 sequence is 18 residues long. CDR3 amino acids: CASSAPRTSGGYTDTQYF. The CDR3 coding sequence is TGTGCCAGCAGCGCGCCTCGGACTAGCGGGGGGTACACAGATACGCAGTATTTT. The full variable domain, rest sourced from reference TRBV9 and TRBJ2-3, is DSGVTQTPKHLITATGQRVTLRCSPRSGDLSVYWYQQSLDQGLQFLIQYYNGEERAKGNILERFSAQQFPDLHSELNLSSLELGDSALYFCASSAPRTSGGYTDTQYFGPGTRLTVL.

The chain links TRBV27 to TRBJ2-2; D may be TRBD1 (5 bases). CDR1 MNHEY and CDR2 SMNVEV come from the germline V gene (reference sequence). The CDR3 sequence is 19 residues long. V was trimmed by 2 bases and J by 0 bases, leaving 19 bases between them. The CDR3 sequence is CASSLRRQGPKTNTGELFF. CDR3 in DNA: TGTGCCAGCAGTTTAAGGCGGCAGGGCCCCAAAACGAACACCGGGGAGCTGTTTTTT.

This rearrangement joins TRBV18 to TRBJ2-4; TRBD1 is a possible D gene (6 bases). The CDR3 runs 19 residues. Trimming removed 4 bases at V and 1 base at J, with 23 bases between. From germline, CDR1 is KGHSH and CDR2 LQKENI. DNA of the CDR3: TGTGCCAGCTCACGGGGAACAGGGAGCCTTGAAGGGGCCAAAAACATTCAGTACTTC. It encodes CASSRGTGSLEGAKNIQYF.

The CDR3 is CASRTQGASGNTIYF. The CDR3 coding sequence is TGTGCCAGCAGAACACAGGGGGCTTCTGGAAACACCATATATTTT. V and J are TRBV6-5 and TRBJ1-3; 9 nucleotides match TRBD1. Germline V lookup: CDR1 MNHEY, CDR2 SVGAGI. Trimming at V came to 6 bases and at J to 1 base, leaving 4 bases not matched to a gene. The CDR3 is 15 amino acids.

The chain carries TRBV19 and TRBJ2-2; TRBD2 matches 11 bases. The CDR3 covers 15 residues. J gave up 5 bases and V 5 bases, and 4 bases lay outside the gene matches. Germline values: CDR1 LNHDA, CDR2 SQIVND (reference sequence). The CDR3 here is CASSWLAGGTGELFF. The CDR3 DNA follows: TGTGCCAGTAGTTGGCTAGCGGGAGGAACCGGGGAGCTGTTTTTT.

This chain joins TRBV15 and TRBJ2-3, with TRBD2 matching over 10 bases. This CDR3 contains 18 residues. Germline CDR1 is LNHNV and CDR2 is YYDKDF (reference sequence). J lost 3 bases, V lost 0 bases, and 9 bases had no gene match. CDR3 DNA sequence: TGTGCCACCAGCAGAGATCAGGTGATAGCGGGAGGAACAGATACGCAGTATTTT. Its protein is CATSRDQVIAGGTDTQYF.

The V and J genes are TRBV23-1 and TRBJ2-2, with 8 bases lining up with TRBD2. TRBV23-1 is sorted into the ORF group, with uncertain function. Trimming removed 5 bases from V and 2 bases from J; junction bases left unmatched: 19. The CDR3 has 20 amino acids. This chain's CDR3 is CASSARAQPGGQGNTGELFF. The DNA of the CDR3 is TGCGCCAGCAGTGCACGCGCACAACCGGGAGGGCAGGGCAACACCGGGGAGCTGTTTTTT.

V gene TRBV7-2 combines with J gene TRBJ2-7; the match to TRBD2 covers 12 bases. Germline CDR1 is SGHTA and CDR2 is FQGNSA. The CDR3 length is 16 residues. Trimming took 5 bases from V and 2 from J; bases not matched to a gene: 7. The CDR3 sequence is CASSPYGLAGTYEQYF. In nucleotides, the CDR3 is TGTGCCAGCAGCCCTTACGGACTAGCGGGGACCTACGAGCAGTACTTC. Looking up the rest from reference TRBV7-2 and TRBJ2-7 gives the full variable domain: GAGVSQSPSNKVTEKGKDVELRCDPISGHTALYWYRQSLGQGLEFLIYFQGNSAPDKSGLPSDRFSAERTGGSVSTLTIQRTQQEDSAVYLCASSPYGLAGTYEQYFGPGTRLTVT.

The chain recombines TRBV5-1 with TRBJ2-3; 8 nucleotides align to TRBD2. Trimming removed 3 bases from V and 6 bases from J; junction bases left unmatched: 9. Germline assignment: CDR1 SGHRS and CDR2 YFSETQ. The CDR3 contains 15 residues. CDR3 residues: CASSWGLGGIDTQYF. In DNA form, the CDR3 reads TGCGCCAGCAGCTGGGGACTAGGGGGAATTGATACGCAGTATTTT.

The gene calls are TRBV7-9 and TRBJ2-3, with D possibly being TRBD2 (5 bases). Trimming cost V 4 bases and J 4 bases, with 18 bases left between them. The CDR3 loop spans 16 amino acids. Germline V gene lookup returns CDR1 SEHNR and CDR2 FQNEAQ (reference sequence). The CDR3 region is CASSSDRGYGADTQYF. The CDR3, as DNA: TGTGCCAGCAGCTCGGACCGGGGATATGGGGCAGATACGCAGTATTTT.

This chain uses TRBV4-3 with TRBJ2-7, with 9 bases aligning to TRBD1. CDR1 and CDR2 from the germline V gene are LGHNA and YSLEER. CDR3 length equals 14 residues. Losses at the gene ends were 3 bases for V and 0 bases for J; bases not matched to a gene: 0. CDR3 coding DNA: TGCGCCAGCAGCCAGACAGGGGGCTCCTACGAGCAGTACTTC. The encoded protein is CASSQTGGSYEQYF.

Written as DNA, the CDR3 is TGTGCCAGCAGTTACAATGGACTAGGTTACGAGCAGTACTTC. Amino acids: CASSYNGLGYEQYF. This chain uses TRBV6-5 with TRBJ2-5, with 7 bases lining up with TRBD2. The J call is in doubt because the DNA end fits TRBJ2-7 better. This CDR3 spans 14 amino acids. Germline lookup yields CDR1 MNHEY and CDR2 SVGAGI.

The V and J genes are TRBV5-4 and TRBJ2-2; no reliable D call. The J call could be wrong; TRBJ1-1 is a better fit for the DNA end. Germline assignment: CDR1 SGHNT and CDR2 YYREEE (reference sequence). This CDR3 region has 14 residues. The CDR3 DNA reads as TGTGCCAGCAGCTTGTTGCAGGCACCCCCTGAAGCTTTCTTT. Encoded protein: CASSLLQAPPEAFF.

The rearrangement joins TRBV5-5 to TRBJ2-7; 8 positions agree with TRBD1. Per the germline V gene, CDR1 is SGHKS and CDR2 is YYEKEE (reference sequence). Trimming took 4 bases from V and 3 from J; bases not matched to a gene: 6. The CDR3 length is 14 residues. In DNA, the CDR3 is TGTGCCAGCAGCCTGTGGGACAGGATCTACGAGCAGTACTTC. Protein product: CASSLWDRIYEQYF.

The chain uses TRBV9 and TRBJ2-3, with 9 bases that match TRBD1. Germline V gene data show CDR1 as SGDLS and CDR2 as YYNGEE. This CDR3 comprises 15 residues. V lost 4 bases and J lost 1; bases outside the gene matches: 4. The CDR3 nucleotides are TGTGCCAGCAGCACGAGGACAGGGGGCACAGATACGCAGTATTTT. Protein: CASSTRTGGTDTQYF.

J is TRBJ2-1 and V is TRBV9; 12 nucleotides agree with TRBD2. Germline V gene data show CDR1 as SGDLS and CDR2 as YYNGEE. V trimming: 4 bases; J trimming: 1 base; junction bases outside the gene matches: 18. The CDR3 runs to 21 residues. This CDR3 reads CASSTLGRTSGTPSSYNEQFF. The DNA of the CDR3 is TGTGCCAGCAGCACCCTCGGCAGGACTAGCGGGACCCCCTCTTCCTACAATGAGCAGTTCTTC.

This clone was seen only a few times. The V gene is TRBV5-6, the J gene TRBJ1-4, with a tentative D call TRBD1 (6 bases). Germline values: CDR1 SGHDT, CDR2 YYEEEE. CDR3 length: 15 residues. Trimming took 2 bases from V and 8 from J, leaving 16 bases between them. For the CDR3, the DNA is TGTGCCAGCAGCTTAGGTGACAGGTCCAGGGAAAAACTGTTTTTT. It codes for CASSLGDRSREKLFF. Full variable domain (remainder filled in from reference TRBV5-6 and TRBJ1-4): DAGVTQSPTHLIKTRGQQVTLRCSPKSGHDTVSWYQQALGQGPQFIFQYYEEEERQRGNFPDRFSGHQFPNYSSELNVNALLLGDSALYLCASSLGDRSREKLFFGSGTQLSVL.

V and J are TRBV2 and TRBJ2-2; D might be TRBD2 (5 bases). Germline V CDR1 and CDR2: SNHLY, FYNNEI. V lost 6 bases and J 6 bases, leaving 11 bases between the germline ends. CDR3 length: 13 amino acids. The CDR3 reads CASRVHGAGELFF. CDR3 coding DNA: TGTGCCAGCAGGGTCCACGGGGCCGGGGAGCTGTTTTTT.

The J gene is TRBJ2-5, the V gene TRBV7-3, with TRBD2 matching 7 bases. Germline lookup yields CDR1 SGHTA and CDR2 FQGTGA. Losses at the gene ends were 1 base for V and 4 bases for J; bases not matched to a gene: 6. The CDR3 spans 15 residues. CDR3 DNA: TGTGCCAGCAGCTTAATGGCGGGAGCAGGAGAGACCCAGTACTTC. Translation gives CASSLMAGAGETQYF.

This clone was detected only once. The J gene is TRBJ1-2, the V gene TRBV5-6, with D perhaps TRBD1 (5 bases). V was shortened by 4 bases and J by 14 bases, with 24 bases between the two germline ends. CDR3 length: 14 residues. Germline V gives CDR1 SGHDT, CDR2 YYEEEE. CDR3 sequence reads: CASSPWGVPSDTTF. CDR3 DNA sequence: TGTGCCAGCAGCCCCTGGGGGGTGCCGTCAGACACAACCTTC.

The V gene is TRBV7-2, the J gene TRBJ2-3, with D maybe TRBD1 (5 bases). This CDR3 has 18 amino acids. Trimming shortened V by 2 bases and J by 2 bases, and 20 bases separated the two germline ends. Germline loops: CDR1 SGHTA, CDR2 FQGNSA. The CDR3 coding sequence is TGTGCCAGCAGCTTAATAGGGGTGGGGCCAGGGCCCACAGATACGCAGTATTTT. This translates into CASSLIGVGPGPTDTQYF.

The chain links TRBV28 to TRBJ1-5; 10 bases match TRBD1. Looked up from germline, CDR1 is MDHEN and CDR2 is SYDVKM. This CDR3 is 14 amino acids long. Unmatched junction bases numbered 6, after V lost 6 bases and J lost 7 bases. The CDR3, as DNA: TGTGCCAGCAGGGAGGGACAGGGGTGGCAGCCCCAGCATTTT. Translated: CASREGQGWQPQHF.

The V call is TRBV4-3, the J call TRBJ2-7; 7 nucleotides match TRBD2. Germline CDR1 LGHNA, CDR2 YSLEER. The junction had 16 bases not matched to a gene; V was cut back by 0 bases and J by 5 bases. The CDR3 covers 18 residues. In nucleotides, the CDR3 is TGCGCCAGCAGCCAAGATTCCCCCGGGGGGAGGGCCCCCAACGAGCAGTACTTC. This gives the protein CASSQDSPGGRAPNEQYF.

The V and J genes are TRBV5-1 and TRBJ2-7; the match to TRBD1 covers 7 bases. Looked up from germline, CDR1 is SGHRS and CDR2 is YFSETQ. CDR3 size: 16 residues. J gave up 3 bases and V 0 bases, and 9 bases lay outside the gene matches. The CDR3 protein is CASSLDPTGSSYEQYF. For the CDR3, the DNA is TGCGCCAGCAGCTTGGACCCGACAGGGAGTAGCTACGAGCAGTACTTC.

The V and J genes are TRBV28 and TRBJ2-1, with a weak D call TRBD2 (6 bases). The CDR3 consists of 13 residues. Trimming left V 4 bases short and J 4 bases short, with 8 bases between. Germline V CDR1 and CDR2: MDHEN, SYDVKM. The DNA for the CDR3 is TGTGCCAGCAGTTACGGGGGTTACAATGAGCAGTTCTTC. Translated: CASSYGGYNEQFF.

V and J are TRBV15 and TRBJ2-5; 7 bases align to TRBD2. Germline-derived CDR1 and CDR2 are LNHNV and YYDKDF (reference sequence). With V trimmed by 3 bases and J by 2 bases, 3 bases remained unmatched. The CDR3 contains 14 residues. This chain's CDR3 is CATSRAGVQETQYF. CDR3 in DNA: TGTGCCACCAGCAGGGCGGGGGTTCAAGAGACCCAGTACTTC.

In the case of this clone: An end of the junction differs from the germline gene, which may be a read error. The chain is built from TRBV7-7 and TRBJ2-3; D is possibly TRBD2 (6 bases). The CDR3 runs to 14 residues. In germline, CDR1 is SSHAT, CDR2 FNYEAQ (reference sequence). The CDR3 coding sequence is TGTGCTAGCAGCCCCGGGACTAGCACAGATACGCAGTATTTT. It codes for CASSPGTSTDTQYF.

The chain links TRBV15 to TRBJ1-1; possibly TRBD1 for D (5 bases). V was clipped by 3 bases and J by 0 bases, with 8 bases between them. The CDR3 extends over 14 amino acids. CDR1 is LNHNV, CDR2 YYDKDF, per germline (reference sequence). CDR3 sequence: CATSRTVLNTEAFF. In DNA form, the CDR3 reads TGTGCCACCAGCAGGACAGTCTTGAACACTGAAGCTTTCTTT.